This T cell receptor beta chain was sequenced during a study of shared clonotypes between healthy human individuals (TCRdb year 2020). Regarding the complete study: The cohort comprised two women and a few men aged 18 to 49 years. To estimate repertoire size and how much clonotype sharing occurs between individuals, the study deeply sequenced the blood TCR repertoires of roughly 5 healthy adults. To increase sequencing depth and limit assay-specific biases, different laboratories used diverse techniques to prepare libraries and sequence TCR repertoires. Leukapheresis yielded between about 0.9 and 10 billion PBMCs per donor. For each donor, CD4 naive and CD4 memory were each given three plates, CD8 naive was given two plates, and CD8 memory was given one plate.

Healthy HIV-negative adults with no recently reported acute infections or vaccinations were included as donors. All donors were Caucasian adults living in Nashville, Tennessee, USA. CD4+ T cells were enriched by magnetic negative selection, after which naive cells were positively selected on CD45RA and the negative fraction was taken as the memory subset. Blood was collected by leukapheresis, and PBMCs were isolated by Ficoll-Histopaque density gradient centrifugation and then cryopreserved in liquid nitrogen vapor phase. Analytical flow cytometry was used to check the purity and quantity of every magnetically sorted T cell population. From each sorted fraction, genomic DNA was isolated and quantified by UV absorbance on a Nanodrop 2000c. General findings and caveats noted by the study authors: The genetic and exposure-history diversity represented was limited by the small number of donors. Sampling was restricted to blood, and TCR repertoires in tissues likely differ from the TCR repertoires found in blood. Approximately 5% of naive CD4, roughly 3.6% of naive CD8, approximately 2% of memory CD4, and 0.35% to 0.4% of memory CD8 clonotypes were shared across four donors. Rarefaction of sorted-subset datasets indicated incomplete sequencing despite the large sequencing depth. Based on pairwise subsampling, the degree of clonotype sharing among donors was expected to be affected by sequencing depth. Larger estimated clonotype richness was generally found for naive subsets than for memory subsets. Higher generation probabilities were observed for clonotypes shared by all four sorted-subset donors than for non-shared clonotypes.

This clone showed up just a few times. The antigen this receptor binds is unknown. The record has no base qualities; no much larger clone is one base away. TCR CDR3 regions were amplified from genomic DNA by multiplex PCR using the deep immunoSEQ assay. For each cell subset, the extracted genomic DNA was distributed evenly across all wells of several immunoSEQ 96-well plates, and each plate served as one replicate. Each replicate PCR for sorted subsets received about 210 ng genomic DNA, equal to about 30,000 T cell genomes. The purified libraries were quantified using a Qubit 3.0 fluorometer, sized with a Bioanalyzer 2100, and then quantified again using the KAPA Library Quantification kit. Every immunoSEQ 96-well plate was sequenced on a dedicated single-read 150-cycle Illumina NextSeq 550 flow cell. For the original study's pipeline: Because the immunoSEQ output included only junctional sequences and no quality scores, the filtering could not be the same as the filtering used for full-length reads. Sequences were annotated with PyIR, a Python wrapper for IgBLAST v1.9, using IMGT germline references to assign V/J genes and CDR3. Reads were filtered out if the reads had weak V/J assignments (E-value above 1e-6), no CDR3, stop codons, out-of-frame junctions, or ambiguous translated residues. V3J clonotypes were defined as sequences sharing an identical inferred V gene, J gene, and CDR3 amino acid sequence. Percentage overlap between repertoires was calculated by dividing the number of shared unique clonotypes by the size of the smaller repertoire. RTK rarefaction, the Chao1 estimator, and Recon v2.1 estimates of unobserved clonotypes were used to assess repertoire richness. For all TCRbeta clonotypes obtained by the gDNA method from a few donors, generation probabilities were computed with OLGA. TCRdb retrieved this table from immuneACCESS and kept in-frame rearrangements only. Not all clones are present; in checked studies, unresolved V genes account for under half, and no reason is known for the remainder. V and J calls and clone size are those listed in that table; D and trimming were worked out from the DNA. This sample comprises 550,000 to 800,000 clones, over 65% of them detected only once. The ten largest clones represent approximately 1.6% of the sample.

V is reduced by 6 bases and J by 0 bases, leaving a spacing of 12 bases between them. CDR1 and CDR2, looked up from the germline V gene, are SGHAT and FQNNGV. The CDR3, from cysteine to phenylalanine, totals 15 residues. Kept here is only the CDR3 DNA, which spans 45 bases and is read in frame from base 1. The clonotype was recovered from a woman between 25 and 40 years old in good health. Sample: memory CD4+ T cells sorted from blood. What the cell subset or site label conveys for this sample: CD45RA-negative fraction. In this chain, TRBV11-2 is recombined with TRBJ2-1; the D gene is possibly TRBD1, with 6 bases matching. In nucleotides, the sequence is TGTGCCAGCAGACAAACAGGGAGCTCCTACAATGAGCAGTTCTTC. Its protein is CASRQTGSSYNEQFF.